This T cell receptor (beta chain) was retrieved from a study of blood T cell repertoires in COVID-19. Background on the study: Samples came from the United States, Italy and Spain, spanning acute and convalescent COVID-19. Sources were T cells, B-cell-depleted T cells, or PBMCs; the material itself was cDNA or gDNA.

This clone appeared a single time. Trimming stripped 11 bases from V and 2 bases from J, with 10 bases between. This CDR3 spans 11 amino acids. Germline V gene lookup returns CDR1 SNHLY and CDR2 FYNNEI. Authors' data handling: Amplification with reference gene primers provided the estimates of nucleated cell counts. Data came from immunoSEQ multiplex PCR; TCRdb stores just in-frame clones and leaves some out. The V and J calls and clone size are taken from that table; D and trimming were inferred from the DNA. The sample has 90,000 or so clones; about 70% are singletons. V usage is TRBV2 and J usage is TRBJ2-7; no clear D gene. The receptor was derived from a woman aged 55 to 70 in a cohort sampled during active or convalescent COVID-19. Sequencing was done on a sample of peripheral blood. The CDR3 DNA follows: TGTGCCTGCCAACTTACCTACGAGCAGTACTTC. Protein: CACQLTYEQYF.